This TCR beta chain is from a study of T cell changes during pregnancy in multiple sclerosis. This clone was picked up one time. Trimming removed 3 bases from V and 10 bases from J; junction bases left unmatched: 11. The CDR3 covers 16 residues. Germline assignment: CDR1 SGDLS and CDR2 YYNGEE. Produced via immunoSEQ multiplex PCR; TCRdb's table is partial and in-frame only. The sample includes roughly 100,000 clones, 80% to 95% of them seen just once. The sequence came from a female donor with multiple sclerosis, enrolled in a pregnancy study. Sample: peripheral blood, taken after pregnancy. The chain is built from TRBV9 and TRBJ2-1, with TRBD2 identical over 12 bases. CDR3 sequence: CASSALTSGGVREQFF. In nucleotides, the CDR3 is TGTGCCAGCAGCGCACTGACTAGCGGGGGCGTACGAGAGCAGTTCTTC.